This TCR beta chain was identified during a study of control samples from healthy donors and cancer patients. Germline-derived CDR1 and CDR2 are SEHNR and FQNEAQ (reference sequence). V was pared by 4 bases and J by 7 bases, with 16 bases between. This CDR3 contains 15 residues. TCRdb's table, derived via immunoSEQ multiplex PCR, lists solely in-frame clones and lacks some. The table records approximately 49,000 clones, approximately 86% of them present only once. This TCR derives from a woman between 50 and 59 years old with lung cancer. The chain is built from TRBV7-9 and TRBJ1-4, with D possibly matching TRBD1 (6 bases). Input material: PBMCs. DNA for the CDR3: TGTGCCAGCAGCTCACTTCAGGGGATGGGTGAAAAACTGTTTTTT. Translation gives CASSSLQGMGEKLFF.